This note documents a single T cell receptor beta chain sequence. Its antigen is undetermined. The data belong to a study of graft-versus-host responses after intestinal transplantation. Data came from immunoSEQ multiplex PCR; TCRdb stores just in-frame clones and leaves some out. The repertoire consists of some 86,000 clones, with around nine tenths occurring once and the leading ten covering 5% to 6.5%. Trimming at V came to 8 bases and at J to 4 bases, leaving 3 bases not matched to a gene. The CDR3 totals 13 residues. CDR1 and CDR2 from the germline V gene are SGHTA and FQGNSA. The genes are TRBV7-2 and TRBJ2-1; 9 bases align to TRBD2. The source of this sequence is a human donor who received an intestinal transplant. The sample was unstimulated CD8+ T cells sorted from spleen or lymph node cells, taken before intestinal transplant. The CDR3 loop is CASRLADYNEQFF. Written as DNA, the CDR3 is TGTGCCAGCCGACTAGCGGATTACAATGAGCAGTTCTTC.